This T cell receptor (beta chain) was observed in a study of OX40 agonist ivuxolimab in advanced cancers. Measured with immunoSEQ multiplex PCR; TCRdb has only the in-frame clones, and not every one. The sample includes 80,000 or so clones, around four fifths of them seen just once. Germline-derived CDR1 and CDR2 are MGHRA and YSYEKL. The V end lost 5 bases, the J end lost 4 bases, and 23 bases lay between the germline ends. This CDR3 has 17 residues. The rearrangement joins TRBV4-1 to TRBJ1-1; D is ambiguous. This TCR derives from an adult with an advanced solid tumor such as melanoma, head and neck, liver or kidney cancer. The sequences come from CD4+ or CD8+ T cells sorted from blood, collected in a trial of the OX40 agonist ivuxolimab. The CDR3 loop reads CASSARATHSGGTEAFF. For the CDR3, the DNA is TGCGCCAGCAGCGCAAGAGCTACGCATAGCGGAGGCACTGAAGCTTTCTTT.